This TCR beta chain was sequenced for a study of blood T cell repertoires in COVID-19. On the study more broadly: Acute and convalescent COVID-19 specimens originated in the United States, Italy and Spain. The cDNA or gDNA used as material had been derived from T cells, B-cell-depleted T cells, or PBMCs.

Original processing notes: It was from reference gene primer amplification that nucleated cell counts were estimated. This table comes from immunoSEQ multiplex PCR, and its TCRdb copy is limited to in-frame clones, with some not included. V and J calls and clone size are copied from that table; D and trimming were computed from the DNA. Of about 190,000 clones listed, about 84% are singletons. This clone was detected only once. The J segment lost 2 bases and the V segment lost 3 bases, leaving 3 bases of the junction unmatched. Germline CDR1 is SGHRS and CDR2 is YFSETQ. The CDR3 has 16 residues. V usage is TRBV5-1 and J usage is TRBJ2-2; 11 bases match TRBD2. The sample taken for sequencing was peripheral blood. The TCR originated in a woman aged 25 to 39 with acute or convalescent COVID-19. The CDR3 loop reads CASSWGLAENTGELFF. The DNA for the CDR3 is TGCGCCAGCAGCTGGGGACTAGCGGAAAACACCGGGGAGCTGTTTTTT.